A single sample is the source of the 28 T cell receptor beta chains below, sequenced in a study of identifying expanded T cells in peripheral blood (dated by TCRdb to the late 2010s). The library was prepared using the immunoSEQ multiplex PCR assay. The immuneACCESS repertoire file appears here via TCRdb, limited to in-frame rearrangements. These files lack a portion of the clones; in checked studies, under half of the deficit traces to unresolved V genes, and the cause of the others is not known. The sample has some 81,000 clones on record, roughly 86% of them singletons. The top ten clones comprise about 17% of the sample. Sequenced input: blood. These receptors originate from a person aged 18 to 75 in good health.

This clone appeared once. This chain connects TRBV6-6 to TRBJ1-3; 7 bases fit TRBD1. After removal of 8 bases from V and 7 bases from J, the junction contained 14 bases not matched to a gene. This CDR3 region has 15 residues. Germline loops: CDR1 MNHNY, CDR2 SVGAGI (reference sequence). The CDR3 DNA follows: TGTGCCAGCCGGCGACAGGGCGAAGGGGCGAACACCATATATTTT. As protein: CASRRQGEGANTIYF.

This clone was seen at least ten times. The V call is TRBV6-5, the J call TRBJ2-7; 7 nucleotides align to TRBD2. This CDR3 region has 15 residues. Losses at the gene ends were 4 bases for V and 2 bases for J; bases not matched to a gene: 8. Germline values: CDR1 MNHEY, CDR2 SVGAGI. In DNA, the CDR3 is TGTGCCAGCAGTTCTGATCCAGGGAGGGCCTACGAGCAGTACTTC. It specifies CASSSDPGRAYEQYF.

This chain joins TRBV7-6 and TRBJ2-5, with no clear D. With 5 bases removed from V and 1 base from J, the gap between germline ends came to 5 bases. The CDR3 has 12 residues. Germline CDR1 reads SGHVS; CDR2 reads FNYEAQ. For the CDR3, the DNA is TGTGCCAGCAGCCCCTCCCAAGAGACCCAGTACTTC. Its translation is CASSPSQETQYF.

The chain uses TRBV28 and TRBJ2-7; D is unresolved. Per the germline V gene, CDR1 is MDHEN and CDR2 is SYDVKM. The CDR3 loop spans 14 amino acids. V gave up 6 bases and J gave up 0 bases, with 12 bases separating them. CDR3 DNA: TGTGCCAGCAGCCGACACGACCTCTCCTACGAGCAGTACTTC. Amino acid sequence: CASSRHDLSYEQYF.

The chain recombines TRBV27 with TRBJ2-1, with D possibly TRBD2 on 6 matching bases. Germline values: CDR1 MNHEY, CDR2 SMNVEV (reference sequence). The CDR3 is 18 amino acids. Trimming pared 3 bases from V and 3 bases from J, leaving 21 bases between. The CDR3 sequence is CASSLSTSAGRNYNEQFF. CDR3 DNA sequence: TGTGCCAGCAGTTTGTCTACCTCAGCGGGTCGAAACTACAATGAGCAGTTCTTC.

CDR3 residues: CASSLEQAGWGYTF. The CDR3, as DNA: TGCGCCAGCAGCTTGGAACAGGCCGGATGGGGCTACACCTTC. This chain joins TRBV5-1 and TRBJ1-2, with a tentative D call TRBD1 (5 bases). The CDR3 has 14 residues. V was clipped by 0 bases and J by 8 bases, with 14 bases between them. CDR1 and CDR2 (germline): SGHRS, YFSETQ.

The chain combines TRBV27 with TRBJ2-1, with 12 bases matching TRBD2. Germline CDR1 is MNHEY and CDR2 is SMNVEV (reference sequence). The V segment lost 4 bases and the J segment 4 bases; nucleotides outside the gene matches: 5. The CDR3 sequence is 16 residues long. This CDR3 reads CASSSTSGGPYNEQFF. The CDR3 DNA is TGTGCCAGCAGTTCGACTAGCGGGGGCCCGTACAATGAGCAGTTCTTC.

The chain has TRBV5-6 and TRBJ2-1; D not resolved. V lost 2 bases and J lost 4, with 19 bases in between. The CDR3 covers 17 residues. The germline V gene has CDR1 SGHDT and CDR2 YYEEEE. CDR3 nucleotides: TGTGCCAGCAGCTTCGATCAGGTCGTAGGTTCGTACAATGAGCAGTTCTTC. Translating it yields CASSFDQVVGSYNEQFF.

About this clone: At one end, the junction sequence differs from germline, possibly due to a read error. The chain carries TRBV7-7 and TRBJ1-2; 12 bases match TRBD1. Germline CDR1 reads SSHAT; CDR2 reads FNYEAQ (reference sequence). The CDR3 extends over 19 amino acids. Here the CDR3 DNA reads TGTGCTAGCAGCTTACTCACTCCAACCCCGGGACAGGGGGCTTATGGCTACACCTTC. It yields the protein CASSLLTPTPGQGAYGYTF.

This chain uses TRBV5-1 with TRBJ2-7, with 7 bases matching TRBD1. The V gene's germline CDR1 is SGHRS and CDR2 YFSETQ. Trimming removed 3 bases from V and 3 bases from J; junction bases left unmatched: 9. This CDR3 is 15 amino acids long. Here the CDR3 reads CASSSSPGQIYEQYF. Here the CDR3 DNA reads TGCGCCAGCAGCTCCTCACCGGGACAGATCTACGAGCAGTACTTC.

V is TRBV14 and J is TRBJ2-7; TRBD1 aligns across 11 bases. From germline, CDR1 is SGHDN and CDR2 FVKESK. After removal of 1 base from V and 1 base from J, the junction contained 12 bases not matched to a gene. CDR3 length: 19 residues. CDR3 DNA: TGTGCCAGCAGCCAAGCGAAATTCCGGGACAGGGGGAGTTCCTACGAGCAGTACTTC. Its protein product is CASSQAKFRDRGSSYEQYF.

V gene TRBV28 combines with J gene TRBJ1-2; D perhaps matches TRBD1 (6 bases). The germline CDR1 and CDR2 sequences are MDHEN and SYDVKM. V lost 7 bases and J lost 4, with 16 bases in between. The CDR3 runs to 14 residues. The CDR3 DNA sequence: TGTGCCAGCACCCCAGGGGAGTGGGTCTATGGCTACACCTTC. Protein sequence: CASTPGEWVYGYTF.

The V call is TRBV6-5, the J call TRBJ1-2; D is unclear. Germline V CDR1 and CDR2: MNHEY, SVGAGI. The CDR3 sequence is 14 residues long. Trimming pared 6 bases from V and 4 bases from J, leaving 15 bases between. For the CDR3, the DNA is TGTGCCAGCAGCAGAGGTCGGACCGGCTATGGCTACACCTTC. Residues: CASSRGRTGYGYTF.

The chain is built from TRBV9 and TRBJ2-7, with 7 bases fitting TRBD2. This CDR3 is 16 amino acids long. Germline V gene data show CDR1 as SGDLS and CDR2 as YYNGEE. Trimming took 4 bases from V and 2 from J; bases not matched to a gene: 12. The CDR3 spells CASSSGGGSPPYEQYF. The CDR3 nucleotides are TGTGCCAGCAGCTCGGGTGGCGGGAGTCCCCCCTACGAGCAGTACTTC.

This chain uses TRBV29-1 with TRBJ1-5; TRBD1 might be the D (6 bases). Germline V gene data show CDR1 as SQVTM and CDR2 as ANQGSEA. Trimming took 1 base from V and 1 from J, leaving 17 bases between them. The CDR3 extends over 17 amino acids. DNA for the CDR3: TGCAGCGTTGAAGGTGGGGGGCGGGTTAGGAGCAATCAGCCCCAGCATTTT. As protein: CSVEGGGRVRSNQPQHF.

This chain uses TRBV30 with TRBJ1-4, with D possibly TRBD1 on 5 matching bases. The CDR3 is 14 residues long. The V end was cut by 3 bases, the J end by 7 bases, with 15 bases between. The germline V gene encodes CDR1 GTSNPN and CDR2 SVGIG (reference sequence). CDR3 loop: CAWRAGPGGEKLFF. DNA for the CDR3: TGTGCCTGGAGAGCGGGGCCCGGTGGTGAAAAACTGTTTTTT.

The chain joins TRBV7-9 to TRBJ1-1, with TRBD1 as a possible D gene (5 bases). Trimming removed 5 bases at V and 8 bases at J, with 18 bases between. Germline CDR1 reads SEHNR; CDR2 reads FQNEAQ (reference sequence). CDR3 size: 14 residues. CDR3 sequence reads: CASSPYLFGAEAFF. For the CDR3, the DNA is TGTGCCAGCAGCCCATATCTCTTTGGGGCCGAAGCTTTCTTT. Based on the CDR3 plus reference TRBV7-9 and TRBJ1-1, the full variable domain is DTGVSQNPRHKITKRGQNVTFRCDPISEHNRLYWYRQTLGQGPEFLTYFQNEAQLEKSRLLSDRFSAERPKGSFSTLEIQRTEQGDSAMYLCASSPYLFGAEAFFGQGTRLTVV.

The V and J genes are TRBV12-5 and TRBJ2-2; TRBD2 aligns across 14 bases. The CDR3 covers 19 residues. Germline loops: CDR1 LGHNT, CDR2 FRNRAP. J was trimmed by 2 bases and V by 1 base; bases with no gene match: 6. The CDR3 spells CASGLAQGLAGVNTGELFF. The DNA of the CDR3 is TGTGCTAGTGGTTTGGCCCAGGGACTAGCGGGAGTCAACACCGGGGAGCTGTTTTTT.

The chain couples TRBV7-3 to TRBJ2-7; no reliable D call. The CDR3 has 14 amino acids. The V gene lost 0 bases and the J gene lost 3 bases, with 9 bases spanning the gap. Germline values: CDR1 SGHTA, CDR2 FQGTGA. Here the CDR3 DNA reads TGTGCCAGCAGCTTAACGTCACTCAGCTACGAGCAGTACTTC. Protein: CASSLTSLSYEQYF.

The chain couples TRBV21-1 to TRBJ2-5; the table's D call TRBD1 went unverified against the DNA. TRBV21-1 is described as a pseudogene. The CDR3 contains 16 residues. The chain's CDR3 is CASSNPGQGAGETQYF. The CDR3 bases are TGTGCCAGCAGCAACCCCGGACAGGGGGCCGGGGAGACCCAGTACTTC.

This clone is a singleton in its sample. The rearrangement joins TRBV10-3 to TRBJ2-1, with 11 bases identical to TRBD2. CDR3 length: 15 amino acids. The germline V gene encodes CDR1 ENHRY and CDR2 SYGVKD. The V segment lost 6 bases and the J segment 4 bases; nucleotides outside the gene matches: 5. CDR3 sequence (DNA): TGTGCCATCAGCGAGGGACTAGCGGAATACAATGAGCAGTTCTTC. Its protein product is CAISEGLAEYNEQFF.

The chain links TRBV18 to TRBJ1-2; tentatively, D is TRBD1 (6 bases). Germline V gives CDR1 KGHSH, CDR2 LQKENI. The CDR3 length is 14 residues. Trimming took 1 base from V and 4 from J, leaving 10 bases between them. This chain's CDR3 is CASSPRDTFYGYTF. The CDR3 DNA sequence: TGTGCCAGCTCACCACGGGACACCTTCTATGGCTACACCTTC.

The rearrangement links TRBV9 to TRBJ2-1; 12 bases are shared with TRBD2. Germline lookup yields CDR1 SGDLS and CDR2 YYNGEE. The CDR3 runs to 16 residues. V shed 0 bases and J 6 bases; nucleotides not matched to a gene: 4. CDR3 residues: CASSVGASGRANEQFF. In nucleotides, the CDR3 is TGTGCCAGCAGCGTAGGCGCTAGCGGGAGGGCCAATGAGCAGTTCTTC. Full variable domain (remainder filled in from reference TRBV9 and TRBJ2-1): DSGVTQTPKHLITATGQRVTLRCSPRSGDLSVYWYQQSLDQGLQFLIQYYNGEERAKGNILERFSAQQFPDLHSELNLSSLELGDSALYFCASSVGASGRANEQFFGPGTRLTVL.

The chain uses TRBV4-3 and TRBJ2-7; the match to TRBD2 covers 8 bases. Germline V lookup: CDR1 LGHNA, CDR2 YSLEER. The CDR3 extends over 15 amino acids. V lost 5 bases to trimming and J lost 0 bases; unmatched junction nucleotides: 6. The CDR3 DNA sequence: TGCGCCAGCAGCTATTCACTAGCGGCCTCCTACGAGCAGTACTTC. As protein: CASSYSLAASYEQYF.

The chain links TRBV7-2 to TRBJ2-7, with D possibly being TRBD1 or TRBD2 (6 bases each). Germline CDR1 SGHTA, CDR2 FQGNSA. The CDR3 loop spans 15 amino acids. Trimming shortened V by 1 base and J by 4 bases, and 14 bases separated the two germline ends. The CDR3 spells CASSLGGAGLYEQYF. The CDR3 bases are TGTGCCAGCAGCTTAGGGGGGGCAGGATTGTACGAGCAGTACTTC.

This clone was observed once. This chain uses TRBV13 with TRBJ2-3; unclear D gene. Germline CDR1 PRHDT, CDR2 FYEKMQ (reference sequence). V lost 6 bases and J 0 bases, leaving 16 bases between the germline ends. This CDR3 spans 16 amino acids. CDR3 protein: CASSSRSRLSTDTQYF. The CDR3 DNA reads TGTGCCAGCAGTTCCCGGTCTAGACTGAGCACAGATACGCAGTATTTT.

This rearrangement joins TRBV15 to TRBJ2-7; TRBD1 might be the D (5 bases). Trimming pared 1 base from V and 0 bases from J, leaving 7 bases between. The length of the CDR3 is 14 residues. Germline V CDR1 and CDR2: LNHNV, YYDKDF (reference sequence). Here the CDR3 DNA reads TGTGCCACCAGCAGAGCCGACAGCTCCTACGAGCAGTACTTC. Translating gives CATSRADSSYEQYF.

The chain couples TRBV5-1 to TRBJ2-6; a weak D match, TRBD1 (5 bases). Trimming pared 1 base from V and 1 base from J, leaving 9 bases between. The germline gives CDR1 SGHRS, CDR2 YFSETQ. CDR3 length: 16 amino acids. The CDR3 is CASSLPQGSGANVLTF. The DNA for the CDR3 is TGCGCCAGCAGCTTGCCCCAGGGTTCTGGGGCCAACGTCCTGACTTTC.